One T cell receptor (beta chain) is described in this entry. Its antigen remains unknown. The source of the sample is a study of CD8 T cells in ankylosing spondylitis. Study results and caveats: Some of the motif variants had earlier been found in reactive arthritis patients' fluid and blood. Ankylosing spondylitis blood appeared to be characterized by a TCR beta motif of eight highly homologous variants. As for the disease-linked clones, they showed a CD8+ phenotype and occurred at relatively low frequencies in peripheral blood.

The germline gives CDR1 DFQATT, CDR2 SNEGSKA (reference sequence). The CDR3 length is 16 residues. The V gene lost 0 bases and the J gene lost 5 bases, with 17 bases spanning the gap. Each CDR3 protein gets one entry after TCRdb re-called the 5' RACE reads with MiXCR. The sample has about 220,000 distinct CDR3 sequences; roughly 25% are singletons. The V call is TRBV20-1, the J call TRBJ2-1; TRBD1 or TRBD2 may be the D gene (6 bases each). The receptor comes from a male donor with ankylosing spondylitis or in good health (not recorded which). The specimen sequenced was blood, either unsorted or a sorted T cell fraction (not recorded which). CDR3 DNA: TGCAGTGCTAGAGATGGTATTCCGGGGGCCAACAATGAGCAGTTCTTC. Amino acids: CSARDGIPGANNEQFF.